This T cell receptor beta chain was observed in a study of CD8 T cells in ankylosing spondylitis. MiXCR, run by TCRdb on the 5' RACE reads, gives a single entry per CDR3 protein. Of fewer than 750,000 distinct CDR3 sequences in the sample, about 20% were seen once. Whole-study results and caveats: One TCR beta motif, made up of seven to nine highly homologous variants, appeared characteristic of ankylosing spondylitis blood.

Trimming took 6 bases from V and 5 from J; bases not matched to a gene: 6. This CDR3 contains 13 residues. CDR1 is SNHLY and CDR2 is FYNNEI in the germline V gene. With regard to this clonotype: What it recognizes is unknown.

The specimen sequenced was blood, either unsorted or a sorted T cell fraction (not recorded which). The receptor comes from a male donor with ankylosing spondylitis. The rearrangement joins TRBV2 to TRBJ2-7, with 8 nucleotides matching TRBD1. CDR3 sequence reads: CASRGQVNDEQYF. In DNA form, the CDR3 reads TGTGCCAGCAGGGGACAGGTCAACGACGAGCAGTACTTC.